Below, one TCR beta chain is given with its context. This entry belongs to a study of CD8+ T cells in alopecia areata. Study-level information: Twice daily, treated patients received 5 to 10 mg of oral tofacitinib.

Germline loops: CDR1 SNHLY, CDR2 FYNNEI. The CDR3 loop spans 11 amino acids. RNA extraction was followed by reverse transcription into cDNA, which acted as the sequencing template. Assay: immunoSEQ multiplex PCR; the TCRdb copy retains only in-frame clones and omits some. The sample lists fewer than 200,000 clones; around 71% were seen once. The chain recombines TRBV2 with TRBJ1-1, with no clear D. The receptor was isolated from a human donor with alopecia areata. The specimen was CD8+ T cells sorted from blood, collected at week 0. The CDR3 region has the DNA TGTGTCGACCATATGAACACTGAAGCTTTCTTT. Protein sequence: CVDHMNTEAFF.